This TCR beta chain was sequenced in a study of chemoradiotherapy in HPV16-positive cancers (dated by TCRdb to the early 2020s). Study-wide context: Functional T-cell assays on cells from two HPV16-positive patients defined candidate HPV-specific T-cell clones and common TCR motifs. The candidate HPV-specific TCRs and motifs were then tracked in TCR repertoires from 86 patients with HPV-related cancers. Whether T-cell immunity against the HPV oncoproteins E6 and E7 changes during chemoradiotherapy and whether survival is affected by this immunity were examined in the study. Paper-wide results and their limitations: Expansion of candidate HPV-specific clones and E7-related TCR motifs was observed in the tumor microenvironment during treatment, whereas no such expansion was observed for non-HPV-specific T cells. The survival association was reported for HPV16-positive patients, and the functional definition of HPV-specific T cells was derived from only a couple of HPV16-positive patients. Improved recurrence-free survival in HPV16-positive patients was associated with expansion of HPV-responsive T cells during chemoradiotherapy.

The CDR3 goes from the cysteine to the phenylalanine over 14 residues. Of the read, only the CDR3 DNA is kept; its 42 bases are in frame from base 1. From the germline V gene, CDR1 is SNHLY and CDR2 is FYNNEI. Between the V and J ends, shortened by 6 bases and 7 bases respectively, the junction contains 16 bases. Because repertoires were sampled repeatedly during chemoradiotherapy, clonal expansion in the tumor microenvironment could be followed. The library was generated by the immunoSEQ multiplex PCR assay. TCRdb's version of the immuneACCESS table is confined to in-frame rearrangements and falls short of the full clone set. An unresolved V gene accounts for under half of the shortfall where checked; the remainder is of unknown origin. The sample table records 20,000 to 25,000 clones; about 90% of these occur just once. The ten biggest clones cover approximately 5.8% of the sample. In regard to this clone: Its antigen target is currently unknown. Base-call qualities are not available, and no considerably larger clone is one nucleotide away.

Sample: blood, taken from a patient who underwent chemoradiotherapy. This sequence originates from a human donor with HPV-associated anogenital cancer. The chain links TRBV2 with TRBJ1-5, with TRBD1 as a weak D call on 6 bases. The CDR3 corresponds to CASSIGQPGQPQHF. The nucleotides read TGTGCCAGCAGCATCGGACAGCCGGGGCAGCCCCAGCATTTT.